This T cell receptor (beta chain) was obtained from a study of cytomegalovirus exposure and HLA in healthy donors. About the study: Of the donors genotyped, a few hundred in all, 65% to 90% fell in the Caucasian-associated ancestry cluster.

Researchers ran the PCR with 60 Vbeta and 13 Jbeta primers. Clones were sequenced by immunoSEQ multiplex PCR, and TCRdb holds only the in-frame ones, with some missing. Found here are 90,000 to 110,000 clones, more than 60% of them singletons; the top ten hold about 2.2%. There are 16 residues in the CDR3. The study, taken as a whole, reports: Immune exposure was documented only through CMV serostatus. In vitro testing confirmed a few CMV-associated chains as specific for CMV antigens.

Comments on this clone: As yet, its antigen is unknown.

The receptor comes from a man aged 25 to 40 in good health and CMV-seronegative. V usage is TRBV21-1 and J usage is TRBJ2-7; the table names TRBD2, a call not compared with the DNA. TRBV21-1 is a listed pseudogene. What was sequenced was PBMCs. CDR3 sequence: CASSSLAGIWSLEQYF. In DNA form, the CDR3 reads TGTGCCAGCAGCTCTCTAGCGGGAATATGGTCCCTCGAGCAGTACTTC.